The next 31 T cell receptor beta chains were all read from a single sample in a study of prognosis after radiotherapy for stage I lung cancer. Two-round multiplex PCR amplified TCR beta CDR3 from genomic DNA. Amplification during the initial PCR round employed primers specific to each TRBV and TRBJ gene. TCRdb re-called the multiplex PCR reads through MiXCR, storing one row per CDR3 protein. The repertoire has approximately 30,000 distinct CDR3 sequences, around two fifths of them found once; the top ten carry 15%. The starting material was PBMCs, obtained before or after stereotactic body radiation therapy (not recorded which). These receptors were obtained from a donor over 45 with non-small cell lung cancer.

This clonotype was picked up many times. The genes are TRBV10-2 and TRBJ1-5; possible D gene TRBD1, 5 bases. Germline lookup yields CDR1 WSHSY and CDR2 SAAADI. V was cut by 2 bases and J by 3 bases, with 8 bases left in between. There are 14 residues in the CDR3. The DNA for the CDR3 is TGCGCCAGCAGTGAGGAGGGGCTCAATCAGCCCCAGCATTTT. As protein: CASSEEGLNQPQHF.

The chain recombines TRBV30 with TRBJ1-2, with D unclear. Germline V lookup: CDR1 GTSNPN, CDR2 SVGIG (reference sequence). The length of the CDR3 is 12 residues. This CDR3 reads CAGSQSNYGYTF. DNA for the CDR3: TGTGCTGGAAGTCAGTCTAACTATGGCTACACCTTC.

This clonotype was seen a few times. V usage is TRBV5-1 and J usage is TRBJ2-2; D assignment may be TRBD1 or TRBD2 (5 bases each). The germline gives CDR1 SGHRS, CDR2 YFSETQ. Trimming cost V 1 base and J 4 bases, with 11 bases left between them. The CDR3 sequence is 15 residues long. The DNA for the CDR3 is TGCGCCAGCAGCTTGAGCGCTGGGGGCACCGGGGAGCTGTTTTTT. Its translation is CASSLSAGGTGELFF.

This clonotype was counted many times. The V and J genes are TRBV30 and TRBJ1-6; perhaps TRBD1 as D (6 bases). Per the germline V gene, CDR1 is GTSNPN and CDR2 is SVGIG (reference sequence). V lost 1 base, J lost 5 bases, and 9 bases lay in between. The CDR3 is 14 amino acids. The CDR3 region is CAWSGGQDNSPLHF. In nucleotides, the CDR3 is TGTGCCTGGAGTGGGGGGCAGGATAATTCACCCCTCCACTTT.

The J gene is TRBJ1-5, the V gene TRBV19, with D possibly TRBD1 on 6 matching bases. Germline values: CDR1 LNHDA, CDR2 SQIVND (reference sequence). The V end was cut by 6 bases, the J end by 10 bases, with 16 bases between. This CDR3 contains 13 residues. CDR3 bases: TGTGCCAGTAGGGGGATGGGGGACAAACCCCAGCATTTT. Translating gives CASRGMGDKPQHF.

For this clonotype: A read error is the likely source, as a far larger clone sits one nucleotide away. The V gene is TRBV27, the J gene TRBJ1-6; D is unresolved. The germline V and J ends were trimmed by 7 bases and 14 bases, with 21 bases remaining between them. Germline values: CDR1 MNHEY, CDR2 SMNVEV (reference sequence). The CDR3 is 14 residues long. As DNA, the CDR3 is TGTGCCAGCATTAAACTGGAGGGTAGTCGGGCCCTCCACTTT. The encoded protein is CASIKLEGSRALHF.

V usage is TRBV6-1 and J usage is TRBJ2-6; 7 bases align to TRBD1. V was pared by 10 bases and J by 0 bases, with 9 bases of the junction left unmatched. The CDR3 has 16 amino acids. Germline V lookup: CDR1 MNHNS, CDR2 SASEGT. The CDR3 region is CAIRTGKTSGANVLTF. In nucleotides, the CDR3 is TGTGCCATCAGGACAGGTAAAACCTCTGGGGCCAACGTCCTGACTTTC.

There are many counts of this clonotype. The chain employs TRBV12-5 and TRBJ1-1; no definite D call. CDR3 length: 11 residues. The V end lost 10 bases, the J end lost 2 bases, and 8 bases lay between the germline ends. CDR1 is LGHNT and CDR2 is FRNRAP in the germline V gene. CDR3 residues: CAIEFNTEAFF. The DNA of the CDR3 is TGTGCTATCGAGTTTAACACTGAAGCTTTCTTT.

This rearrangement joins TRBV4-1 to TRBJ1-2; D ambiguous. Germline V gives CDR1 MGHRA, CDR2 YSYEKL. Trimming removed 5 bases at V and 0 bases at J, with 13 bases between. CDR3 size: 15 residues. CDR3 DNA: TGCGCCAGCAGCAAGGTCGCGGACCCTAACTATGGCTACACCTTC. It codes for CASSKVADPNYGYTF.

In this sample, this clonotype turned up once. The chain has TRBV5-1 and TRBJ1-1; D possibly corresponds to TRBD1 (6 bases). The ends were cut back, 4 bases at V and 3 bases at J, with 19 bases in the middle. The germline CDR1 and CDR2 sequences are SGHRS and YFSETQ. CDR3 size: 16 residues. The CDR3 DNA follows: TGCGCCAGCAGCACCCGAGGCGAAAGGGGGGACACTGAAGCTTTCTTT. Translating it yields CASSTRGERGDTEAFF.

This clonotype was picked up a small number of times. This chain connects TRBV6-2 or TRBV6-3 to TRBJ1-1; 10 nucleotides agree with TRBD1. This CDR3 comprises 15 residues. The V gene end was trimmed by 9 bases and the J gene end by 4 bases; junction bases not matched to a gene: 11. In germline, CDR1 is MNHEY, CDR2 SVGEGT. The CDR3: CASSAGQGWGTEAFF. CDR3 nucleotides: TGTGCCAGTAGTGCGGGACAGGGGTGGGGCACTGAAGCTTTCTTT.

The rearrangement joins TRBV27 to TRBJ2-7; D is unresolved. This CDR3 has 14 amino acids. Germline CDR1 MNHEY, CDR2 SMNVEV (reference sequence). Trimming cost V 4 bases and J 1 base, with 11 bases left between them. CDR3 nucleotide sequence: TGTGCCAGCAGTTCTGCAGGACGGTCCTACGAGCAGTACTTC. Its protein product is CASSSAGRSYEQYF.

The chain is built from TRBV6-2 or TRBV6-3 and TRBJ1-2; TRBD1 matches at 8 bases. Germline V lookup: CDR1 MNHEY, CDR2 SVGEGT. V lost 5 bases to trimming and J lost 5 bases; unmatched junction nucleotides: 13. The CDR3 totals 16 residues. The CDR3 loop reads CASSPQTGTGFYGYTF. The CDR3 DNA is TGTGCCAGCAGTCCACAAACCGGGACAGGTTTTTATGGCTACACCTTC.

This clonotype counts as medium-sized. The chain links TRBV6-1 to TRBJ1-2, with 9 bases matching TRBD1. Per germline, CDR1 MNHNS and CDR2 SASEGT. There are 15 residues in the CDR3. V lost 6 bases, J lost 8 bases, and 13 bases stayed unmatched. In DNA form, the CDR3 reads TGTGCCAGCAGACCCCCGAGAGGACAGGGGATAGGCTACACCTTC. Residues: CASRPPRGQGIGYTF.

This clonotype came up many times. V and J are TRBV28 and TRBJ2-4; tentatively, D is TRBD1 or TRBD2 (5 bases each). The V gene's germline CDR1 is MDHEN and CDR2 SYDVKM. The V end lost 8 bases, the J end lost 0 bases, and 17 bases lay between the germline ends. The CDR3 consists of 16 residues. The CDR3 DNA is TGTGCCAGCGGCGACGGGGCCGCCTTAGCCAAAAACATTCAGTACTTC. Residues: CASGDGAALAKNIQYF.

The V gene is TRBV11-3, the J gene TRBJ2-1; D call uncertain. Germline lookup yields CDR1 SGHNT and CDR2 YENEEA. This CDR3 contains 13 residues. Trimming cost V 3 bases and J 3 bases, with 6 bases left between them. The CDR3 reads CASSFDGYNEQFF. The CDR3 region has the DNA TGTGCCAGCAGCTTTGACGGCTACAATGAGCAGTTCTTC.

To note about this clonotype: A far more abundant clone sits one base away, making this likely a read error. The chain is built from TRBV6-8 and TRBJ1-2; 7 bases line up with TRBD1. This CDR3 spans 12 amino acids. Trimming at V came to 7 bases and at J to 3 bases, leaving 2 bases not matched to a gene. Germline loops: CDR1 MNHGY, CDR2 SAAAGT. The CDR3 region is CASIDRDYGYTF. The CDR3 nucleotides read TGTGCCAGCATAGACAGGGACTATGGCTACACCTTC.

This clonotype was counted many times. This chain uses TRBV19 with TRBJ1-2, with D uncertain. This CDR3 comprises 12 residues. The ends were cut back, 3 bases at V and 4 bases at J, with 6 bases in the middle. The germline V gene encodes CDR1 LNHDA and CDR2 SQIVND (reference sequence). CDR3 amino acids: CASSIWSYGYTF. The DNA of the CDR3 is TGTGCCAGTAGTATTTGGTCCTATGGCTACACCTTC.

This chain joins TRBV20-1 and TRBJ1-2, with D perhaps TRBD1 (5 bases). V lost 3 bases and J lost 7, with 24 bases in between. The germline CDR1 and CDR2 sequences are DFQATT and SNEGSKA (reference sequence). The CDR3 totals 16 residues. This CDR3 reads CSARSLSRGHRGGYTF. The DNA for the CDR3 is TGCAGTGCTAGGAGCCTCTCCCGGGGCCACCGAGGTGGCTACACCTTC.

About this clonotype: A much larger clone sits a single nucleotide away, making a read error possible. The CDR3 sequence is CASSLWGASGGFYEQYF. The CDR3 DNA reads TGTGCCAGCAGCTTATGGGGGGCTAGCGGGGGGTTCTACGAGCAGTACTTC. This chain links TRBV7-8 with TRBJ2-7; 11 positions match TRBD2. The J segment lost 3 bases and the V segment lost 2 bases, leaving 9 bases of the junction unmatched. This CDR3 is 17 amino acids long. Germline V gene sequence: CDR1 SGHVS, CDR2 FQNEAQ.

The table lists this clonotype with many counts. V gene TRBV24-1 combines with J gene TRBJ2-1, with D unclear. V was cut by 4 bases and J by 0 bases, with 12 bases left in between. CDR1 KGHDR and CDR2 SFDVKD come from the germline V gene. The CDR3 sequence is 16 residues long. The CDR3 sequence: CATSDLDASSYNEQFF. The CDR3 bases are TGTGCCACCAGTGACCTTGACGCGAGCTCCTACAATGAGCAGTTCTTC.

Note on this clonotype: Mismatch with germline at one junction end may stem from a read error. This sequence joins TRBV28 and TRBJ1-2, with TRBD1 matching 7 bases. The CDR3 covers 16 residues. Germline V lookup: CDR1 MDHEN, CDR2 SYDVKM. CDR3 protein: CASSLPDRVSGVGCTF. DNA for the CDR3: TGTGCCAGCAGTTTACCCGACAGGGTGAGTGGAGTCGGCTGCACCTTC.

CDR3 loop: CAWSYQTGNGSPLHF. The CDR3 DNA is TGTGCCTGGAGTTACCAGACAGGGAACGGTTCACCCCTCCACTTT. The chain employs TRBV30 and TRBJ1-6, with 7 bases lining up with TRBD1. The CDR3 is 15 residues long. V gave up 2 bases and J gave up 9 bases; unmatched junction bases: 10. Germline values: CDR1 GTSNPN, CDR2 SVGIG (reference sequence).

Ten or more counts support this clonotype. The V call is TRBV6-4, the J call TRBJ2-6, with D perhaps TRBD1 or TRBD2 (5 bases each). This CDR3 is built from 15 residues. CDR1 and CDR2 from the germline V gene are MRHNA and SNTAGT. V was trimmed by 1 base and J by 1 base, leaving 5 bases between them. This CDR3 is CASSDWGSGANVLTF. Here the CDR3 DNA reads TGTGCCAGCAGTGACTGGGGGTCTGGGGCCAACGTCCTGACTTTC.

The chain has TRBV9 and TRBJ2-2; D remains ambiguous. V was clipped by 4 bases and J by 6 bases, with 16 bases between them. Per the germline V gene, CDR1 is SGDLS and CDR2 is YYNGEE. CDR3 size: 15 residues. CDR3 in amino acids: CASSTPDRYPGELFF. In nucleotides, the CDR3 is TGTGCCAGCAGCACCCCGGACCGTTATCCCGGGGAGCTGTTTTTT.

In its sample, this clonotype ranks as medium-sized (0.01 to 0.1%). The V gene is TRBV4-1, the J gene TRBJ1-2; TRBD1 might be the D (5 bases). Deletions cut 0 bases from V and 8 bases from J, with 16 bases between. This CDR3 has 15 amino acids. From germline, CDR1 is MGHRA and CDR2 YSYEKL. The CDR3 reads CASSQDRGRGRGYTF. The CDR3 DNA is TGCGCCAGCAGCCAAGACCGGGGGAGGGGCCGAGGCTACACCTTC.

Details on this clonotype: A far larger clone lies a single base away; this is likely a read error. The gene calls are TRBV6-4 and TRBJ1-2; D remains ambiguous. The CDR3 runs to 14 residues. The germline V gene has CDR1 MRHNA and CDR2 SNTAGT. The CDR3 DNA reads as TGTACCAGCAGTTACGGCAGTCATTCCTATGGCTACACCTTC. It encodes CTSSYGSHSYGYTF.

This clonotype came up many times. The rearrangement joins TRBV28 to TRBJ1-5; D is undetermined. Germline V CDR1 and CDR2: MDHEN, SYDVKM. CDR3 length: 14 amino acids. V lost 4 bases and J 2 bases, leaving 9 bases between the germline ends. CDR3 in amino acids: CASSSLEGNQPQHF. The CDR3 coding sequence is TGTGCCAGCAGTTCATTAGAGGGCAATCAGCCCCAGCATTTT.

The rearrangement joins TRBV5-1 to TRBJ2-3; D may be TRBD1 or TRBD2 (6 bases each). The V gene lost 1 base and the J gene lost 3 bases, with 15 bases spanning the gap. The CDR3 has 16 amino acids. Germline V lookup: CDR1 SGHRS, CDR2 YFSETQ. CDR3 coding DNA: TGCGCCAGCAGCTTGAGGGGGAAAGGGGGGACAGATACGCAGTATTTT. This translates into CASSLRGKGGTDTQYF.

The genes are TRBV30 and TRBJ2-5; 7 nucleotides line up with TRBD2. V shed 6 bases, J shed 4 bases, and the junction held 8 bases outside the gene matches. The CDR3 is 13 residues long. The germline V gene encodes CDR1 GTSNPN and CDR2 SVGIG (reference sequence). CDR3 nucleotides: TGTGCCTGTAGGCTCTGGGGGGGAGAGACCCAGTACTTC. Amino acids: CACRLWGGETQYF.

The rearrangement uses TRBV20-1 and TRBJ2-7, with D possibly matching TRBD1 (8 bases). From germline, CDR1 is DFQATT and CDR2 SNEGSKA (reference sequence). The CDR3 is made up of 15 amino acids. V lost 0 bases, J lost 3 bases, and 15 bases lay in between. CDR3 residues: CSAREQAGQDYEQYF. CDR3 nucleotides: TGCAGTGCTAGAGAGCAAGCGGGACAGGACTACGAGCAGTACTTC.